This T cell receptor (beta chain) stems from a study of early T cells in non-severe SARS-CoV-2 infection. Looking at the study overall: Sequencing input comprised bulk RNA from unsorted whole blood; chain pairing was not available. Whole-study results and caveats: Missing private and CD4 specificities, VDJdb matching favored anti-spike CD8 responses.

The protocol attached unique molecular identifiers to individual cDNA molecules. Using its own MiXCR run on the 5' RACE reads, TCRdb lists one record per CDR3 protein. The data contain 60,000 or so distinct CDR3 sequences, over 10% of them seen just once; the ten biggest clones take up about 1.3%. Of note for this clonotype: The antigen is undetermined.

V was clipped by 5 bases and J by 4 bases; unmatched bases: 5. The CDR3 totals 14 residues. CDR1 SGHTA and CDR2 FQGNSA come from the germline V gene. The source material was whole blood, sampled at baseline. V and J are TRBV7-2 and TRBJ2-3; 8 bases are shared with TRBD1. The clonotype was recovered from an adult who was a healthcare worker with PCR-confirmed SARS-CoV-2 infection or an uninfected control (not recorded which). CDR3 nucleotide sequence: TGTGCCAGCAGCATAGACAGGGGCCCAGATACGCAGTATTTT. Its translation: CASSIDRGPDTQYF.